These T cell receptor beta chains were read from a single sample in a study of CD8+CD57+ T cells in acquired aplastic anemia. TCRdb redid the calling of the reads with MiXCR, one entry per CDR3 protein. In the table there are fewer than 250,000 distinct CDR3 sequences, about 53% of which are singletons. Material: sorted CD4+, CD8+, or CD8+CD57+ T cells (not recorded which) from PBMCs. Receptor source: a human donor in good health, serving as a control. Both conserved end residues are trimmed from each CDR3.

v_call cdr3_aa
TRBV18 ASSPLTADTQY
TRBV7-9 ASTRAGGPNTEAF
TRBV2 ACSQGGGSYNEQF
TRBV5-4 ASRRTSGGPDNEQF
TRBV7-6 ASSLAQGVETQY
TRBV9 ASSTRPQGANTEAF
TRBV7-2 ASSFGLVLETQY
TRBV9 ASSPGTGGTYERY
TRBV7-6 ASSAGGEKLF
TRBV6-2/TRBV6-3 ASHTAVYGGYT
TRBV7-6 ASSPGGRVETQY
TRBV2 ASRSTRRTDAQY
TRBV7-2 ASSFPAGGGVLQETQY
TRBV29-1 SAGNYEQY
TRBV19 ASSQGPTNTEAF
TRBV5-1 ASSLQGSYGYT
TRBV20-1 SARGFTDTQY
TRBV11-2 ASSYSIQGGLA
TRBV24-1 ATSRGQGVANQPQH
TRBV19 ASRGQGSVGTDTQY
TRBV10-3 AISESNRKGSHEQF
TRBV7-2 ASSFEAGSGNTIY
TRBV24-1 ATTDIGGGYT
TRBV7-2 ASSSDVQETQY
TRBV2 ASSDKGDDYGYT
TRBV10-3 AIRGVAADNEQF
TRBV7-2 ASSPTYQLTYEQY
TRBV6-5 ASRRQVLSGNAMY
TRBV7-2 ASSSGQGRIAEAF
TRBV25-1 ASSQGIRSYT
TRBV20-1 SAIGTAENQPQH
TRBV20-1 SAFHRVKETQY
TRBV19 ASSSSGANTGELF
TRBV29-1 SVEGPYGYT
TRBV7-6 ASSQKNSNQPQH
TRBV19 ASSRADLGNQPQH
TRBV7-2 ASSLRQSSYEQY
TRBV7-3 ASSPWRKGSPLH
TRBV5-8 ASRPPDSLYGYT
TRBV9 ASTLGLAGVTDTQY
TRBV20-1 SATGGVNTEAF
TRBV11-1 ASSQDLKQGRHYEKLF
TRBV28 ASSPEYRTTNEKLF
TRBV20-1 SASDLQETQY
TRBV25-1 ASSPSSGGEQF
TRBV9 ASSVVGGGRPGNTIY
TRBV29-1 SVETGVDGTNQPQH
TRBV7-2 ASSPGLFSETQY
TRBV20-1 SARIGGPKEETQY
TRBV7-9 ASRPGQGRSNSPLH
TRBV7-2 ASSPNRYEQY
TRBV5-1 ASSLVQGLSDTQY
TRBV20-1 SASRGADAEAF